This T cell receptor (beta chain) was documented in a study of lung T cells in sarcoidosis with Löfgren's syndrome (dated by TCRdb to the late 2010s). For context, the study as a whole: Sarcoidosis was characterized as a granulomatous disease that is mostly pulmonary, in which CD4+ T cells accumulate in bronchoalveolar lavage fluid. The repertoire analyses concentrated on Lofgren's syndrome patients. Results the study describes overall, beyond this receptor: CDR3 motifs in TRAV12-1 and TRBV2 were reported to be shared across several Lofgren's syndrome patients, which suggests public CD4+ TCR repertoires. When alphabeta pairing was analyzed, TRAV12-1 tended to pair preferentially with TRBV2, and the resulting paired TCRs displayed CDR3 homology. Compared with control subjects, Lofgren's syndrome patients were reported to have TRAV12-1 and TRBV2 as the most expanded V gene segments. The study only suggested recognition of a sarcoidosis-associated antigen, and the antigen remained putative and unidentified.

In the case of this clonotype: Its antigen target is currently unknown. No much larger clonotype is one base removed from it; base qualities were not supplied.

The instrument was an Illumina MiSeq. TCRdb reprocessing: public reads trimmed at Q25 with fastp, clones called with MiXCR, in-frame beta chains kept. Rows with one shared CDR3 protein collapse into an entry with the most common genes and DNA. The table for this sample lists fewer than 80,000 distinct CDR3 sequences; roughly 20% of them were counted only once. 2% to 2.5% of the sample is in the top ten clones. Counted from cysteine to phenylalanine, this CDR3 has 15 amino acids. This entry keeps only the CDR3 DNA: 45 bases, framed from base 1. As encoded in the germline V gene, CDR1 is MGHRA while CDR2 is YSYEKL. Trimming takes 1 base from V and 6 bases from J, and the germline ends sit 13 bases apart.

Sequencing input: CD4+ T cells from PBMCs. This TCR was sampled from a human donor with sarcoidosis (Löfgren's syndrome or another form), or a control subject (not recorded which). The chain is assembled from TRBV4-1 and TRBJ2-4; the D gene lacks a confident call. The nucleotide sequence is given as TGCGCCAGCAGCCAAGGTATGGGCATGGGAAACATTCAGTACTTC. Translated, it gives CASSQGMGMGNIQYF.